This entry lists 16 T cell receptor beta chains sequenced from one sample in a study of tumor and adjacent non-tumor tissue in lung cancer. Three rounds of nested PCR, following a modified ARM-PCR protocol, produced the TCRbeta library. TCRdb called the multiplex PCR reads again in MiXCR, with one record for every CDR3 protein. The data contain roughly 150,000 distinct CDR3 sequences, approximately 72% of them singletons. This sample's RNA came from whole unsorted tissue. Sequenced: lung tumor tissue. Receptors were obtained from a man in his fifties or sixties with small cell lung cancer.

With respect to this clonotype: This may arise from a read error, as a much more abundant clone is one base away. The rearrangement joins TRBV12-3 or TRBV12-4 to TRBJ1-3; 8 nucleotides line up with TRBD1. The V and J ends lost 3 bases and 8 bases, in that order; junction bases with no gene match: 6. The CDR3 contains 14 residues. The DNA for the CDR3 is TGTGCCAGCAGTTTTCAGGGGGCGGAAGACACCATATATTTT. It is translated as CASSFQGAEDTIYF.

This clonotype was detected only once. The chain joins TRBV29-1 to TRBJ1-1; D gene unclear. Looked up from germline, CDR1 is SQVTM and CDR2 is ANQGSEA. This CDR3 is 16 amino acids long. With 6 bases removed from V and 3 bases from J, the gap between germline ends came to 23 bases. The CDR3 DNA reads as TGCAGCGTCCGCGCGAGCCAGTTGTCAGTGGACACTGAAGCTTTCTTT. Amino acids: CSVRASQLSVDTEAFF.

Worth noting for this clonotype: The junction and the germline gene differ at one end; a read error may be behind it. The chain is built from TRBV6-6 and TRBJ2-1; 8 bases agree with TRBD2. The CDR3 has 15 amino acids. Germline values: CDR1 MNHNY, CDR2 SVGAGI (reference sequence). CDR3 bases: TGTGTCAGCTCACGAAGCGGGAGAAAATACAATGAGCAGATCTTC. It encodes CVSSRSGRKYNEQIF.

V is TRBV11-1 and J is TRBJ2-1; TRBD2 might be the D (6 bases). The CDR3 is made up of 18 amino acids. Germline CDR1 and CDR2: SGHAT and FQDESV (reference sequence). The CDR3 DNA sequence: TGTGCAGGCAGCTTAATCTCGGCGGGGATGCCCCTGTACAATGAGCAGTTCTTC. This codes for CAGSLISAGMPLYNEQFF.

This clonotype came up once. One end of the junction is discordant with germline, which a read error may explain. This chain joins TRBV14 and TRBJ1-1, with 9 bases matching TRBD1. Germline CDR1 and CDR2: SGHDN and FVKESK. The CDR3 covers 15 residues. The CDR3 sequence: CASSQYGTGHFEAFF. The CDR3 DNA is TGCGCCAGCAGCCAGTACGGGACAGGGCATTTTGAAGCTTTCTTT.

A note on this clonotype: A read error may be the cause here, since a much bigger clone is one base away. This chain's CDR3 is CACSLGGLVGYDEQFF. The CDR3 DNA reads as TGTGCCTGCAGCTTGGGGGGACTAGTTGGGTACGATGAGCAGTTCTTC. This rearrangement joins TRBV11-3 to TRBJ2-1, with 8 nucleotides matching TRBD2. Germline assignment: CDR1 SGHNT and CDR2 YENEEA. The CDR3 extends over 16 amino acids.

On this clonotype: One base away lies a much larger clone, so this may be a sequencing read error. The rearrangement joins TRBV20-1 to TRBJ1-4, with TRBD1 as a possible D gene (6 bases). V lost 3 bases, J lost 6 bases, and 14 bases lay in between. The germline V gene has CDR1 DFQATT and CDR2 SNEGSKA (reference sequence). The CDR3 is 14 amino acids. The CDR3 nucleotides are TGCAGTGCTAGTAGCAGGGGCGGGGATGAAAAACTGTTTTTT. This sequence encodes CSASSRGGDEKLFF.

The CDR3 protein is CASSQVILARPGELFF. In DNA, the CDR3 is TGTGCCAGCAGCCAAGTGATCCTAGCCCGCCCCGGGGAGCTGTTTTTT. The chain links TRBV4-2 to TRBJ2-2; D might be TRBD2 (5 bases). Germline values: CDR1 LGHNA, CDR2 YNFKEQ. V was clipped by 1 base and J by 6 bases, with 15 bases between them. The CDR3 extends over 16 amino acids.

V and J are TRBV11-1 and TRBJ1-1; no reliable D call. The V gene's germline CDR1 is SGHAT and CDR2 FQDESV (reference sequence). The CDR3 has 12 residues. The V end lost 7 bases, the J end lost 4 bases, and 10 bases lay between the germline ends. The CDR3, as DNA: TGTGCCAGCAACGCTCATGGCACTGAAGCTTTCTTT. As protein: CASNAHGTEAFF.

V usage is TRBV5-4 and J usage is TRBJ2-7; D assignment may be TRBD1 or TRBD2 (5 bases each). The CDR3 runs 13 residues. Germline values: CDR1 SGHNT, CDR2 YYREEE (reference sequence). The CDR3 region is CGSGRDGLGEQYV. In DNA, the CDR3 is TGTGGCAGCGGCCGGGACGGTCTTGGCGAGCAGTACGTC.

To note about this clonotype: Given the absence of the conserved phenylalanine or tryptophan at the CDR3 end, a read error is likely. J is TRBJ2-2 and V is TRBV11-2; 11 positions agree with TRBD2. The CDR3 length is 17 residues. Per the germline V gene, CDR1 is SGHAT and CDR2 is FQNNGV. The ends lost 4 bases at V and 3 bases at J; junction bases unmatched: 7. The CDR3 here is CASSSTLAGEYTGELFC. In DNA, the CDR3 is TGTGCCAGCAGCTCCACACTAGCGGGGGAATACACCGGGGAGCTGTTTTGT.

The chain carries TRBV20-1 and TRBJ2-1; tentatively, D is TRBD2 (5 bases). Trimming shortened V by 8 bases and J by 4 bases, and 15 bases separated the two germline ends. The length of the CDR3 is 13 residues. CDR1 and CDR2 (germline): DFQATT, SNEGSKA (reference sequence). CDR3 in DNA: TGCAGTCCAAAAGAGGGCTTTTACAATGAGCAGTTCTTC. It is translated as CSPKEGFYNEQFF.

The chain has TRBV11-3 and TRBJ2-5; 7 bases fit TRBD2. The CDR3 has 17 residues. Germline values: CDR1 SGHNT, CDR2 YENEEA. With V trimmed by 1 base and J by 4 bases, 12 bases remained unmatched. The CDR3 spells CASSLGRLAVAGETQYF. In nucleotides, the CDR3 is TGTGCCAGCAGCTTAGGTCGGCTAGCGGTGGCTGGAGAGACCCAGTACTTC.

This clonotype was counted between two and nine times. V is TRBV11-3 and J is TRBJ2-3; 10 bases fit TRBD2. Looked up from germline, CDR1 is SGHNT and CDR2 is YENEEA. The CDR3 is made up of 15 amino acids. The V segment lost 3 bases and the J segment 5 bases; nucleotides outside the gene matches: 5. CDR3 protein: CASSFSSGSLDTQYF. CDR3 bases: TGTGCCAGCAGCTTCTCTAGCGGGAGCTTAGATACGCAGTATTTT.

This clonotype appeared many times. The V and J genes are TRBV20-1 and TRBJ2-3, with TRBD2 matching over 12 bases. The V segment lost 5 bases and the J segment 0 bases; nucleotides outside the gene matches: 3. The CDR3 has 15 amino acids. The V gene's germline CDR1 is DFQATT and CDR2 SNEGSKA (reference sequence). The CDR3 DNA is TGCAGTGCTTGGGGGACTAGCGGGAGCACAGATACGCAGTATTTT. Translating gives CSAWGTSGSTDTQYF.

Remarks on this clonotype: Given a much more abundant clone one base away, this may be a read error. This chain connects TRBV10-3 to TRBJ2-3; perhaps TRBD2 as D (6 bases). The CDR3 sequence is 14 residues long. The V end lost 2 bases, the J end lost 1 base, and 7 bases lay between the germline ends. Germline-derived CDR1 and CDR2 are ENHRY and SYGVKD. In DNA form, the CDR3 reads TGTGCCATCAGTGAGGGAGGGGGCACAGATACGCAGTATTTT. This gives the protein CAISEGGGTDTQYF.